The table lists the clone carrying this T cell receptor (beta chain) with a few counts. These data originate in a study of cytomegalovirus exposure and HLA in healthy donors. PCR was performed using 60 Vbeta and 13 Jbeta primers. Using immunoSEQ multiplex PCR, the repertoire was profiled, and TCRdb retains in-frame clones only, with some absent. This table holds roughly 99,000 clones, 74% found once. The V gene's germline CDR1 is SGHDT and CDR2 YYEEEE. The CDR3 has 14 amino acids. The V and J ends lost 5 bases and 4 bases, in that order; junction bases with no gene match: 8. The V and J genes are TRBV5-6 and TRBJ2-5, with TRBD1 matching 7 bases. Sequencing was done on a sample of PBMCs. This sequence was found in a woman in her thirties or forties in good health and CMV-seropositive. CDR3 residues: CASRNKGAGETQYF. CDR3 coding DNA: TGTGCCAGCAGGAATAAGGGGGCTGGAGAGACCCAGTACTTC. The whole variable domain, remainder taken from reference TRBV5-6 and TRBJ2-5, is DAGVTQSPTHLIKTRGQQVTLRCSPKSGHDTVSWYQQALGQGPQFIFQYYEEEERQRGNFPDRFSGHQFPNYSSELNVNALLLGDSALYLCASRNKGAGETQYFGPGTRLLVL.